A selection of T cell receptor beta chains follows, all from one sample in a study of T-cell memory formation after mild COVID-19. TCRdb passed the 5' RACE reads through MiXCR, listing each CDR3 protein once. The data contain roughly 49,000 distinct CDR3 sequences, roughly a quarter of them seen just once; the ten biggest clones take up 40% to 50%. The sequencing input was PBMCs or a T cell subset sorted from them (not recorded which). All receptors derive from a man younger than 35 who had mild COVID-19 (a few samples of this study predate the infection). Cell type and time point are not known. Both conserved end residues are part of each CDR3. A D gene is named only where the DNA matches it firmly. Clone size, where shown, is once, few, many, or a class for clones that have expanded.

v_call: TRBV16
d_call: NA
clone_size: few
j_call: TRBJ2-7
cdr3_nt: TGTGCCAGCAGCCAGTCCGCGGACGAGCAGTACTTC
cdr3_aa: CASSQSADEQYF

v_call: TRBV12-3/TRBV12-4
d_call: NA
clone_size: NA
j_call: TRBJ2-1
cdr3_nt: TGTGCCAGCAGTCCTTGGGACAATGAGCAGTTCTTC
cdr3_aa: CASSPWDNEQFF

v_call: TRBV4-1
d_call: NA
clone_size: few
j_call: TRBJ1-2
cdr3_nt: TGCGCCAGCAGGCCCCCTGGGGGGCTTGGGGGCTACACCTTC
cdr3_aa: CASRPPGGLGGYTF

v_call: TRBV7-3
d_call: NA
clone_size: NA
j_call: TRBJ1-2
cdr3_nt: TGTGCCAGCAGCTTAAATGGGGCAGGGGCGGAGGGCTACACCTTC
cdr3_aa: CASSLNGAGAEGYTF

v_call: TRBV4-3
d_call: NA
clone_size: NA
j_call: TRBJ2-3
cdr3_nt: TGCGCCAGCAGCCGGGGAGTGAGGAGTACGCAGTATTTT
cdr3_aa: CASSRGVRSTQYF

v_call: TRBV7-9
d_call: TRBD2
clone_size: few
j_call: TRBJ2-5
cdr3_nt: TGTGCCAGCAGCTTGCGGGGGGAAGAGACCCAGTACTTC
cdr3_aa: CASSLRGEETQYF

v_call: TRBV20-1
d_call: NA
clone_size: few
j_call: TRBJ1-1
cdr3_nt: TGCAGTGCTTCTAGGGGGGAACACACTGAAGCTTTCTTT
cdr3_aa: CSASRGEHTEAFF

v_call: TRBV7-8
d_call: NA
clone_size: once
j_call: TRBJ2-1
cdr3_nt: TGTGCCTCTACCCTGTACAATGAGCAGTTCTTC
cdr3_aa: CASTLYNEQFF

v_call: TRBV23-1
d_call: NA
clone_size: NA
j_call: TRBJ1-1
cdr3_nt: TGCGCCAGCAGTCAACTTTCGAGGAACACTGAAGCTTTCTTT
cdr3_aa: CASSQLSRNTEAFF

v_call: TRBV5-1
d_call: NA
clone_size: NA
j_call: TRBJ1-2
cdr3_nt: TGCGCCAGCACCGAATCAGTTAACTATGGCTACACCTTC
cdr3_aa: CASTESVNYGYTF

v_call: TRBV6-5
d_call: TRBD1
clone_size: few
j_call: TRBJ2-6
cdr3_nt: TGTGCCAGCAGTGTAACAGGGGCTGGGGCCAACGTCCTGACTTTC
cdr3_aa: CASSVTGAGANVLTF

v_call: TRBV7-2
d_call: TRBD2
clone_size: NA
j_call: TRBJ2-3
cdr3_nt: TGTGCCAGCTCCAACCCGGTGGTGGCGGGGGGGCACGTAGCAGATACGCAGTATTTT
cdr3_aa: CASSNPVVAGGHVADTQYF

v_call: TRBV7-2
d_call: NA
clone_size: NA
j_call: TRBJ1-1
cdr3_nt: TGTGCCAGCAGCTTATTGCAGGTGCAAGCTTTCTTT
cdr3_aa: CASSLLQVQAFF

v_call: TRBV20-1
d_call: NA
clone_size: many
j_call: TRBJ2-1
cdr3_nt: TGCAGTGCTAGTAGTCGGGACAATGAGCAGTTCTTC
cdr3_aa: CSASSRDNEQFF

v_call: TRBV6-5
d_call: NA
clone_size: NA
j_call: TRBJ1-4
cdr3_nt: TGTGCCAGCAGACCCCGGGGAGAGAGGCGTAAACTGTTTTTT
cdr3_aa: CASRPRGERRKLFF

v_call: TRBV7-6
d_call: NA
clone_size: few
j_call: TRBJ2-7
cdr3_nt: TGTGCCAGCAGCTCCGGCCCCTACGAGCAGTACTTC
cdr3_aa: CASSSGPYEQYF

v_call: TRBV4-1
d_call: NA
clone_size: NA
j_call: TRBJ2-3
cdr3_nt: TGCGCCAGCAGCCAAGATACCGTGGGAACAGATACGCAGTATTTT
cdr3_aa: CASSQDTVGTDTQYF

v_call: TRBV7-9
d_call: NA
clone_size: NA
j_call: TRBJ2-1
cdr3_nt: TGTGCCAGCAGCTTACCCTCCGGGGACGGGGGCAATGAGCAGTTCTTC
cdr3_aa: CASSLPSGDGGNEQFF

v_call: TRBV20-1
d_call: NA
clone_size: few
j_call: TRBJ2-1
cdr3_nt: TGCAGTGCTAGGGGGGGGCTAGTGGATAATGAGCAGTTCTTC
cdr3_aa: CSARGGLVDNEQFF

v_call: TRBV7-9
d_call: NA
clone_size: NA
j_call: TRBJ1-4
cdr3_nt: TGTGCCAGCAGGGGAAGTGGCTCAACTAATGAAAAACTGTTTTTT
cdr3_aa: CASRGSGSTNEKLFF

v_call: TRBV12-3/TRBV12-4
d_call: NA
clone_size: NA
j_call: TRBJ2-7
cdr3_nt: TGTGCCAGCAGGCAGGGGTACGAGCAGTACTTC
cdr3_aa: CASRQGYEQYF

v_call: TRBV11-2
d_call: NA
clone_size: few
j_call: TRBJ1-1
cdr3_nt: TGTGCCAGCGCCCTTGGGGTGCACACTGAAGCTTTCTTT
cdr3_aa: CASALGVHTEAFF

v_call: TRBV6-1
d_call: NA
clone_size: few
j_call: TRBJ2-7
cdr3_nt: TGTGCCAGCAGTGAACCAGGGAACGAGCAGTACTTC
cdr3_aa: CASSEPGNEQYF

v_call: TRBV4-3
d_call: NA
clone_size: NA
j_call: TRBJ2-7
cdr3_nt: TGCGCCAGCAGCCAAGGAAGGGGGGACTACGAGCAGTACTTC
cdr3_aa: CASSQGRGDYEQYF

v_call: TRBV12-3/TRBV12-4
d_call: TRBD2
clone_size: few
j_call: TRBJ2-5
cdr3_nt: TGTGCCAGCAGTTCGCGGCTAGCGGGGGAAGAGACCCAGTACTTC
cdr3_aa: CASSSRLAGEETQYF

v_call: TRBV5-6
d_call: TRBD1
clone_size: NA
j_call: TRBJ2-4
cdr3_nt: TGTGCCAGCAGCCCCTACCCCGGGACAGGGCTGAACATTCAGTACTTC
cdr3_aa: CASSPYPGTGLNIQYF

v_call: TRBV20-1
d_call: NA
clone_size: NA
j_call: TRBJ2-4
cdr3_nt: TGCAGTGCTAGAGATAGTGGTGCCAAAAACATTCAGTACTTC
cdr3_aa: CSARDSGAKNIQYF

v_call: TRBV6-5
d_call: NA
clone_size: NA
j_call: TRBJ2-7
cdr3_nt: TGTGCCAGCAGTTACGGGAGCGGCAGCTTCTACGAGCAGTACTTC
cdr3_aa: CASSYGSGSFYEQYF

v_call: TRBV7-8
d_call: TRBD1
clone_size: NA
j_call: TRBJ2-2
cdr3_nt: TGTGCCAGCAGAGCCGGGACAGGGGACACCGGGGAGCTGTTTTTT
cdr3_aa: CASRAGTGDTGELFF

v_call: TRBV6-1
d_call: TRBD2
clone_size: many
j_call: TRBJ2-5
cdr3_nt: TGTGCCAGCAGTGAACTAGCGGGGGGGCAAGAGACCCAGTACTTC
cdr3_aa: CASSELAGGQETQYF

v_call: TRBV6-6
d_call: NA
clone_size: NA
j_call: TRBJ1-6
cdr3_nt: TGTGCCAGCAGTACCAGGGGTACTTCACCCCTCCACTTT
cdr3_aa: CASSTRGTSPLHF

v_call: TRBV12-3/TRBV12-4
d_call: NA
clone_size: few
j_call: TRBJ2-7
cdr3_nt: TGTGCCAGCAGTTTGCTGGGGGTATACGAGCAGTACTTC
cdr3_aa: CASSLLGVYEQYF

v_call: TRBV10-2
d_call: TRBD2
clone_size: NA
j_call: TRBJ2-3
cdr3_nt: TGCGCCAGCAGTGAGTCACCGGGACTAGGGGATACGCAGTATTTT
cdr3_aa: CASSESPGLGDTQYF

v_call: TRBV6-5
d_call: NA
clone_size: few
j_call: TRBJ2-3
cdr3_nt: TGTGCCAGCAGTCGTTCGGGGGACTTCACAGATACGCAGTATTTT
cdr3_aa: CASSRSGDFTDTQYF

v_call: TRBV28
d_call: TRBD1
clone_size: NA
j_call: TRBJ2-2
cdr3_nt: TGTGCCAGCAGTCCACCCCGGACAGGAGGAACCGGGGAGCTGTTTTTT
cdr3_aa: CASSPPRTGGTGELFF

v_call: TRBV7-2
d_call: TRBD1
clone_size: NA
j_call: TRBJ1-2
cdr3_nt: TGTGCCAGCAGCCCTGGGACAGCTTACTATGGCTACACCTTC
cdr3_aa: CASSPGTAYYGYTF

v_call: TRBV27
d_call: NA
clone_size: once
j_call: TRBJ2-2
cdr3_nt: TGTGCCAGCAGTAATACAGTGACCGGGGAGCTGTTTTTT
cdr3_aa: CASSNTVTGELFF

v_call: TRBV2
d_call: NA
clone_size: many
j_call: TRBJ2-3
cdr3_nt: TGTGCCAGCAGTGATGGGGGTACAGATACGCAGTATTTT
cdr3_aa: CASSDGGTDTQYF

v_call: TRBV5-1
d_call: TRBD1
clone_size: few
j_call: TRBJ2-7
cdr3_nt: TGCGCCAGCAGCGACCGGGACAGGGGGATCCACGAGCAGTACTTC
cdr3_aa: CASSDRDRGIHEQYF